Listed below are T cell receptor beta chains from one sample, sequenced in a study of shared clonotypes between healthy human individuals. The method was immunoSEQ multiplex PCR; TCRdb's version includes in-frame clones alone and lacks a portion of them. The sample contains roughly 2.1 million clones, roughly 91% of which appear only once. Sequenced material: naive CD8+ T cells from PBMCs. These TCRs come from a man between 18 and 29 years old in good health. Some clones in this sample may be carry-over from other donors' samples. The CDR3 runs from the conserved cysteine through the conserved F or W. Each record gives: V gene, J gene, clone size, CDR3 protein. A clone size is listed for some rows: how often the clone was seen (once, few, many), or a class if it is expanded.

V: TRBV6-6; J: TRBJ1-4; size: .; CDR3: CASSSPGLRGEKLFF
V: TRBV25-1; J: TRBJ2-7; size: .; CDR3: CASRSTTWDSEIEYEQYF
V: TRBV29-1; J: TRBJ2-1; size: .; CDR3: CSVERTGSYNEQFF
V: TRBV5-6; J: TRBJ2-1; size: .; CDR3: CASSLPGTYNEQFF
V: TRBV28; J: TRBJ2-7; size: .; CDR3: CASSLSTDGPSYEQYF
V: TRBV2; J: TRBJ2-5; size: .; CDR3: CASSVGGSGETQYF
V: TRBV11-3; J: TRBJ2-3; size: .; CDR3: CASSLRGQSPSTDTQYF
V: TRBV6-5; J: TRBJ2-7; size: .; CDR3: CASSYSWNGLDEQYF
V: TRBV7-8; J: TRBJ2-1; size: .; CDR3: CASSLRPGRADEQFF
V: TRBV15; J: TRBJ1-1; size: .; CDR3: CATSITGTEAFF
V: TRBV7-8; J: TRBJ2-7; size: .; CDR3: CASSLAGPGGRDEQYF
V: TRBV5-8; J: TRBJ1-4; size: .; CDR3: CASSPPIKFANEKLFF
V: TRBV14; J: TRBJ2-7; size: .; CDR3: CASSLAGVYEQYF
V: TRBV7-8; J: TRBJ2-1; size: .; CDR3: CASSPDRGLVNEQFF
V: TRBV6-1; J: TRBJ2-2; size: .; CDR3: CASDRGWTGELFF
V: TRBV10-2; J: TRBJ2-1; size: .; CDR3: CASTSSRGYNEQFF
V: TRBV7-8; J: TRBJ2-5; size: .; CDR3: CASSLNLGGGETQYF
V: TRBV12-5; J: TRBJ2-2; size: .; CDR3: CASGNPNTGELFF
V: TRBV9; J: TRBJ2-1; size: few; CDR3: CASSVGRAGRNEQFF
V: TRBV30; J: TRBJ2-5; size: .; CDR3: CAWKSGTYQETQYF
V: TRBV10-1; J: TRBJ2-2; size: .; CDR3: CASRPGTNTGELFF